This record looks at one T cell receptor beta chain sequence and its context. The data were obtained in a study of blood T cell repertoires in COVID-19. Background on the study: Italy, Spain and the United States were the sources of the convalescent and acute COVID-19 samples.

As handled by the study authors: Quantification of nucleated cells was approximated via reference gene primer amplification. Assay used: immunoSEQ multiplex PCR; TCRdb lists only in-frame clones, some missing. Clone size and V and J calls were adopted from that table, with D and trimming inferred from the DNA. In the table there are about 300,000 clones, around 86% of which are singletons. The CDR3 totals 16 residues. Germline-derived CDR1 and CDR2 are LNHDA and SQIVND (reference sequence). The germline V and J ends were trimmed by 7 bases and 1 base, with 17 bases remaining between them. Those enrolled, adults aged roughly 18 to 90 years, came from roughly 23 US areas. Which cohort a participant joined came from the clinical history participants gave.

The sample taken for sequencing was PBMCs or T cells enriched from blood (not recorded which). This chain links TRBV19 with TRBJ2-1, with TRBD1 as a possible D gene (7 bases). This clonotype was sampled from a man in his thirties or forties who had recovered from COVID-19. In nucleotides, the CDR3 is TGTGCCAGTACCAGGGGGGACCTAATATCCTACAATGAGCAGTTCTTC. It codes for CASTRGDLISYNEQFF.